This T cell receptor (beta chain) was profiled in a study of cytomegalovirus exposure and HLA in healthy donors. This clone came up once. Its specificity is unknown. There are 14 residues in the CDR3. Germline loops: CDR1 MDHEN, CDR2 SYDVKM. Unmatched junction bases numbered 2, after V lost 2 bases and J lost 2 bases. Findings of the study overall: A subsequent analysis found that TCR clusters from the first cohort also tended to co-occur in the approximately 120 validation repertoires, with about 94% of cluster scores above 0.

TCRdb's table, derived via immunoSEQ multiplex PCR, lists solely in-frame clones and lacks some. The sample lists 100,000 to 150,000 clones; approximately 89% were seen once. An approximately 120-subject validation cohort, separate from the roughly 670-subject first cohort, supplied the donors. The sequence was collected from a woman aged 18-29 years in good health and CMV-seronegative. Sequencing was carried out using PBMCs. J is TRBJ2-5 and V is TRBV28; 7 bases are a match to TRBD2. The CDR3, as DNA: TGTGCCAGCAGTTTAGCTAGCGGACAAGAGACCCAGTACTTC. It is translated as CASSLASGQETQYF.